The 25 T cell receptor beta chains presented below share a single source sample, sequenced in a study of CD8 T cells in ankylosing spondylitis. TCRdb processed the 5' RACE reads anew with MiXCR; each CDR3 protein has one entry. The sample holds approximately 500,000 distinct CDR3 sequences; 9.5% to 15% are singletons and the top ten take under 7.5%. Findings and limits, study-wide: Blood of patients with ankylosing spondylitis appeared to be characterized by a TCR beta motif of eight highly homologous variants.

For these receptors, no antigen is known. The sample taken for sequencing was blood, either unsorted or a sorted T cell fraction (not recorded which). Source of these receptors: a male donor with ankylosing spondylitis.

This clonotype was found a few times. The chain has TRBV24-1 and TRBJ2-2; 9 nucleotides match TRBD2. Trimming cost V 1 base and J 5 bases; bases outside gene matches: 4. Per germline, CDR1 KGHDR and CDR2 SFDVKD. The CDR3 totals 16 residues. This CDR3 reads CATSDLGTSNTGELFF. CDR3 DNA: TGTGCCACCAGTGATTTAGGGACTAGCAATACCGGGGAGCTGTTTTTT.

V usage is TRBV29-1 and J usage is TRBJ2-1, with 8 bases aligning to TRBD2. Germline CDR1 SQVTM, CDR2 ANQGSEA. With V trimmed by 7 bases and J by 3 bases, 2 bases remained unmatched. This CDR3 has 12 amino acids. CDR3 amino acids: CSGGTSYNEQFF. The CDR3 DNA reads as TGCAGCGGGGGGACTAGCTACAATGAGCAGTTCTTC.

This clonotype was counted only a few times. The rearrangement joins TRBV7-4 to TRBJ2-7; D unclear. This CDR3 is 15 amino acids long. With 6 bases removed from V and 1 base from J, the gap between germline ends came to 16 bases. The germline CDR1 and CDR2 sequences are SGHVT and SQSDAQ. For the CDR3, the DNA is TGTGCCAGCAGTCGACGATCAGAAGATTCCTACGAGCAGTACGTC. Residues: CASSRRSEDSYEQYV.

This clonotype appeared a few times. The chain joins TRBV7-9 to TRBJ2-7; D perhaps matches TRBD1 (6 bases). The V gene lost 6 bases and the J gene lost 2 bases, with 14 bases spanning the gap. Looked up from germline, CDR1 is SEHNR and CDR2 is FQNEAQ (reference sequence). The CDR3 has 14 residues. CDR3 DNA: TGTGCCAGCAGTCCCCGGGACAAAGCCTACGAGCAGTACGTC. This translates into CASSPRDKAYEQYV.

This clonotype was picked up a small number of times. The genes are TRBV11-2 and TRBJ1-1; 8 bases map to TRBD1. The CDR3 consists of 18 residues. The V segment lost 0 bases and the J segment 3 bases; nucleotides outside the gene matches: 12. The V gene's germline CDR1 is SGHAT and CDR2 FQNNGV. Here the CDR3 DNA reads TGTGCCAGCAGCTTAGAGTTCCGGGACAGGCGTCGGGACACTGAAGCTTTCTTT. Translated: CASSLEFRDRRRDTEAFF.

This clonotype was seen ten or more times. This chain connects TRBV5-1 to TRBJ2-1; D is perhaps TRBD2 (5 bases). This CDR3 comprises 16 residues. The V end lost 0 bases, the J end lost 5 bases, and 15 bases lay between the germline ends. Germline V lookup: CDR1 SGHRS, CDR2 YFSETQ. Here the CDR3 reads CASSLALGSPHNEQFF. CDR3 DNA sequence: TGCGCCAGCAGCTTGGCACTAGGTAGCCCCCACAATGAGCAGTTCTTC.

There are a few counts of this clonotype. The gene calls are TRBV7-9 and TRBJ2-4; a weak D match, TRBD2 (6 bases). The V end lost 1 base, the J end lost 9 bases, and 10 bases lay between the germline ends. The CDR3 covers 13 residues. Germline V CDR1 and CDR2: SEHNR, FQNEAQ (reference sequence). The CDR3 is CASSLDEGGIQYF. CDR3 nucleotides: TGTGCCAGCAGCTTAGACGAGGGAGGCATTCAGTACTTC.

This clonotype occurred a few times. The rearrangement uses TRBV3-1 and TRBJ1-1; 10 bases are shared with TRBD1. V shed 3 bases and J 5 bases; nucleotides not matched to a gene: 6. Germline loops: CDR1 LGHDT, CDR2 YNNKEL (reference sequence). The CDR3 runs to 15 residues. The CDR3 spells CASSHPGTGVTEAFF. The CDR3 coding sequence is TGTGCCAGCAGCCACCCCGGGACAGGGGTGACTGAAGCTTTCTTT. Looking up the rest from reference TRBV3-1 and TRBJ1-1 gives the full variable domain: DTAVSQTPKYLVTQMGNDKSIKCEQNLGHDTMYWYKQDSKKFLKIMFSYNNKELIINETVPNRFSPKSPDKAHLNLHINSLELGDSAVYFCASSHPGTGVTEAFFGQGTRLTVV.

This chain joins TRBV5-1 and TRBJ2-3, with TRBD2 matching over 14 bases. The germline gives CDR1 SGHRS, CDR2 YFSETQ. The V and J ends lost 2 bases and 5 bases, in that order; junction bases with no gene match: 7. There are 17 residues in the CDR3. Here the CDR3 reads CASSFFGTSGSVDTQYF. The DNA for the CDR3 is TGCGCCAGCAGCTTTTTTGGGACTAGCGGGAGTGTAGATACGCAGTATTTT. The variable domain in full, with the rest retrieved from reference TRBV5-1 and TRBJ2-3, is KAGVTQTPRYLIKTRGQQVTLSCSPISGHRSVSWYQQTPGQGLQFLFEYFSETQRNKGNFPGRFSGRQFSNSRSEMNVSTLELGDSALYLCASSFFGTSGSVDTQYFGPGTRLTVL.

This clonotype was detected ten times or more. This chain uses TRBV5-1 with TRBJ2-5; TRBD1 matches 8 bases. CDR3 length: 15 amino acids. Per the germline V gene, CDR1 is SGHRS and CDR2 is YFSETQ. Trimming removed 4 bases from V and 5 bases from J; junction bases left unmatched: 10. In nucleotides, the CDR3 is TGCGCCAGCAGCCCCAGGACAGGGAGGACGGAGACCCAGTACTTC. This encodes CASSPRTGRTETQYF.

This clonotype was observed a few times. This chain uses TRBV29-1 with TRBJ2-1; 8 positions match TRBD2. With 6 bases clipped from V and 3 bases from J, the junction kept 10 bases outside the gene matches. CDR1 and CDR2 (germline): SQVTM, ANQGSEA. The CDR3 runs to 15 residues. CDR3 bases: TGCAGCGTCCAGGGGCTAGCGGGCTTCTACAATGAGCAGTTCTTC. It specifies CSVQGLAGFYNEQFF.

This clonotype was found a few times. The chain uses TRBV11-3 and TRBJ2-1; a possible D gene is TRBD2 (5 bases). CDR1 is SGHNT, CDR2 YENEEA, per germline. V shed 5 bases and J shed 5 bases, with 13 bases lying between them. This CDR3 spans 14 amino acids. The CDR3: CASSRTRANNEQFF. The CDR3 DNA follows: TGTGCCAGCAGCCGGACGAGGGCAAACAATGAGCAGTTCTTC.

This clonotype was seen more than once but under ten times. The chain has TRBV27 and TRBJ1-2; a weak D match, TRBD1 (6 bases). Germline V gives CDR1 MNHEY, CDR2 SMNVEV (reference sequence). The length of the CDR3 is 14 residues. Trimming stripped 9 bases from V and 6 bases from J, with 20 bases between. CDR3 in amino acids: CASNAGGRLDGYTF. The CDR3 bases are TGTGCCAGTAACGCGGGGGGGCGATTGGATGGCTACACCTTC.

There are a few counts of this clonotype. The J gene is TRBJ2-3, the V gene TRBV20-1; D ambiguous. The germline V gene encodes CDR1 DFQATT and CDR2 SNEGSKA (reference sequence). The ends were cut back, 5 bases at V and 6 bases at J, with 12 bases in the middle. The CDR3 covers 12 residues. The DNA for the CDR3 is TGCAGTGCTGGAATAACTGGGGATACGCAGTATTTT. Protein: CSAGITGDTQYF.

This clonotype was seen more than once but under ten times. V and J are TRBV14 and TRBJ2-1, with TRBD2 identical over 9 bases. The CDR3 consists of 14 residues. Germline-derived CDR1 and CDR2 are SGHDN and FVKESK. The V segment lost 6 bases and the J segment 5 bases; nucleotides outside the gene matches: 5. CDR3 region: CASRDRLADNEQFF. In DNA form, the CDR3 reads TGTGCCAGCAGGGATCGACTAGCGGACAATGAGCAGTTCTTC.

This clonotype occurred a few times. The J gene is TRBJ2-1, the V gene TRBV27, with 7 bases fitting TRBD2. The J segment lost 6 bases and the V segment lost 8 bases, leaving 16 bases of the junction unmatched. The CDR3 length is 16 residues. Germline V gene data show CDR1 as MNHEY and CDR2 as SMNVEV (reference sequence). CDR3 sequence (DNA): TGTGCCAGCTCCGCACCGCGGGGCGGGAGATTCAATGAGCAGTTCTTC. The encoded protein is CASSAPRGGRFNEQFF.

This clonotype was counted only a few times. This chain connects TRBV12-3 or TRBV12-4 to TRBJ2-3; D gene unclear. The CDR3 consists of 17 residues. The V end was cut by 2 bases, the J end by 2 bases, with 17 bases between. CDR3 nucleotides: TGTGCCAGCAGTTTATTACCCCAAGGCAGGTCCACAGATACGCAGTATTTT. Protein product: CASSLLPQGRSTDTQYF.

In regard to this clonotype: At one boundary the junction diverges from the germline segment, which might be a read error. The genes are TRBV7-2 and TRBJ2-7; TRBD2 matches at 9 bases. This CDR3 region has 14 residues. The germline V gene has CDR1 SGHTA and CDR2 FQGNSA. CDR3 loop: CASSLAGQLYEQYF. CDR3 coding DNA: TGTGCCAGCAGCCTAGCGGGACAGTTGTACGAGCAGTACTTC.

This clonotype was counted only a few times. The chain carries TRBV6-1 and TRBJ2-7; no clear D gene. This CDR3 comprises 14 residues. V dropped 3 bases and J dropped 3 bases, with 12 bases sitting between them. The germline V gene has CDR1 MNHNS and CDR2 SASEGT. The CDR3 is CASSDTYRDYEQYF. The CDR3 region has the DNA TGTGCCAGCAGTGATACATACCGAGACTACGAGCAGTACTTC.

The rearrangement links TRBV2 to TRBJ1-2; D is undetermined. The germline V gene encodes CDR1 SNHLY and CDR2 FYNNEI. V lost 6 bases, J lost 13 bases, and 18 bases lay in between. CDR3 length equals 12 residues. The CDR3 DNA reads TGTGCCAGCAGATCGCAGACTCAGGCTTGCACCTTC. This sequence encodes CASRSQTQACTF.

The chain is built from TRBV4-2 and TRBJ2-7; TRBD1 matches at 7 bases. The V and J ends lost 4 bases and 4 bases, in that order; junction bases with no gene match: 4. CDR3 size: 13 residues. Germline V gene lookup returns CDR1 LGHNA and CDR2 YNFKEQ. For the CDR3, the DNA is TGTGCCAGCAGCCTGGGACAGCCTTACGAGCAGTACTTC. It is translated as CASSLGQPYEQYF.

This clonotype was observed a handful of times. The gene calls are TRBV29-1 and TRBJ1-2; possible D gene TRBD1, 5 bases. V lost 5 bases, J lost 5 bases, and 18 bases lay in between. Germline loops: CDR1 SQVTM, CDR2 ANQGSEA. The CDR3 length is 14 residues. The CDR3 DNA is TGCAGCGTTCAGACAGAAAGGGACCTATATGGCTACACCTTC. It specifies CSVQTERDLYGYTF.

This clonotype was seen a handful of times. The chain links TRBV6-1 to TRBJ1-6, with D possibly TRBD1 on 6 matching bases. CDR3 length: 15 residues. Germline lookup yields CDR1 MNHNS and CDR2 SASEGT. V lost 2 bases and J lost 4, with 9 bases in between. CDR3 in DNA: TGTGCCAGCAGTGAACCAGGGGAATATAATTCACCCCTCCACTTT. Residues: CASSEPGEYNSPLHF.

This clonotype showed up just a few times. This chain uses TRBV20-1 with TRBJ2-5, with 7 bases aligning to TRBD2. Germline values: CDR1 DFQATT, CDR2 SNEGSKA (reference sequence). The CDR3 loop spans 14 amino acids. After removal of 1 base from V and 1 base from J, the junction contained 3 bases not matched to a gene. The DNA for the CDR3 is TGCAGTGCTAGAGTGGCTAGCGGCCAAGAGACCCAGTACTTC. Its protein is CSARVASGQETQYF.

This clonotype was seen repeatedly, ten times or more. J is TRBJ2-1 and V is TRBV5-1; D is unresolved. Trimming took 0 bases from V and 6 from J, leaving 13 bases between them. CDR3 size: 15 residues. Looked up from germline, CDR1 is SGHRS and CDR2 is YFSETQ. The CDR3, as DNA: TGCGCCAGCAGCTTGGGAGATTTAGATAGCAATGAGCAGTTCTTC. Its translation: CASSLGDLDSNEQFF.